What follows are 18 T cell receptor beta chains derived from one specimen sequenced in a study of OX40 agonist ivuxolimab in advanced cancers. Generated by immunoSEQ multiplex PCR, the TCRdb table keeps only in-frame clones and is missing some. The table records 77,000 or so clones, approximately 89% of them present only once. The sequencing here drew on CD4+ or CD8+ T cells sorted from blood, taken in a trial of the OX40 agonist ivuxolimab. The source of these receptors is an adult with an advanced solid tumor such as melanoma, head and neck, liver or kidney cancer.

The genes are TRBV5-5 and TRBJ1-1, with D uncertain. This CDR3 spans 15 amino acids. Trimming pared 0 bases from V and 0 bases from J, leaving 9 bases between. Looked up from germline, CDR1 is SGHKS and CDR2 is YYEKEE (reference sequence). CDR3 bases: TGTGCCAGCAGCTTGGCTAGTGGGTTGAACACTGAAGCTTTCTTT. Its translation: CASSLASGLNTEAFF.

This sequence joins TRBV11-2 and TRBJ1-2, with TRBD1 identical over 7 bases. There are 17 residues in the CDR3. Germline V CDR1 and CDR2: SGHAT, FQNNGV. V lost 5 bases and J lost 2; bases outside the gene matches: 14. The CDR3 here is CASSRTPGTAVNYGYTF. The CDR3 region has the DNA TGTGCCAGCAGCAGAACCCCCGGGACAGCGGTAAACTATGGCTACACCTTC.

The count of this clone is one. This chain links TRBV18 with TRBJ2-1; 9 bases are shared with TRBD1. With 5 bases clipped from V and 9 bases from J, the junction kept 23 bases outside the gene matches. This CDR3 contains 19 residues. CDR1 KGHSH and CDR2 LQKENI come from the germline V gene. As DNA, the CDR3 is TGTGCCAGCTCATCCTCCATGGTAACACGGGACAGGGATTCGGCTGAGCAGTTCTTC. Protein sequence: CASSSSMVTRDRDSAEQFF.

The chain carries TRBV6-6 and TRBJ2-7, with TRBD1 matching 8 bases. J gave up 3 bases and V 6 bases, and 13 bases lay outside the gene matches. From germline, CDR1 is MNHNY and CDR2 SVGAGI (reference sequence). The CDR3 is 16 amino acids. The CDR3: CASSLPSGTGRYEQYF. In DNA, the CDR3 is TGTGCCAGCAGCCTCCCGTCTGGGACAGGCCGCTACGAGCAGTACTTC.

V gene TRBV6-1 combines with J gene TRBJ2-1, with D tentatively TRBD1 or TRBD2 (5 bases each). V lost 1 base, J lost 8 bases, and 9 bases lay in between. The germline gives CDR1 MNHNS, CDR2 SASEGT. The CDR3 has 13 residues. The CDR3 region is CASSEGGFDEQFF. CDR3 nucleotides: TGTGCCAGCAGTGAAGGGGGGTTCGATGAGCAGTTCTTC.

The rearrangement links TRBV25-1 to TRBJ1-1, with D perhaps matching TRBD1 (6 bases). CDR1 is MGHDK and CDR2 is SYGVNS in the germline V gene. Trimming took off 7 bases at V and 0 bases at J, with 12 bases between the two ends. The CDR3 sequence is 14 residues long. CDR3 sequence: CASTGTRVNTEAFF. CDR3 coding DNA: TGTGCCAGCACCGGGACACGCGTGAACACTGAAGCTTTCTTT.

The gene calls are TRBV2 and TRBJ2-3; 7 bases align to TRBD1. V dropped 5 bases and J dropped 2; count of bases not matched to a gene: 4. There are 14 residues in the CDR3. Per germline, CDR1 SNHLY and CDR2 FYNNEI. Here the CDR3 DNA reads TGTGCCAGCAGTTTCAGGGGGTCCACAGATACGCAGTATTTT. It specifies CASSFRGSTDTQYF.

V and J are TRBV5-6 and TRBJ2-5; D may be TRBD2 (6 bases). The germline gives CDR1 SGHDT, CDR2 YYEEEE. V dropped 5 bases and J dropped 2 bases, with 13 bases sitting between them. CDR3 length: 14 amino acids. CDR3 residues: CASSPMGRQETQYF. The CDR3 nucleotides are TGTGCCAGCAGTCCCATGGGGAGGCAAGAGACCCAGTACTTC.

The chain uses TRBV4-3 and TRBJ1-5; unclear D gene. Per germline, CDR1 LGHNA and CDR2 YSLEER. The length of the CDR3 is 13 residues. V was shortened by 5 bases and J by 6 bases, with 11 bases between the two germline ends. Here the CDR3 DNA reads TGCGCCAGCAGCAAGGGTAGAGGTCAGCCCCAGCATTTT. This sequence encodes CASSKGRGQPQHF.

V is TRBV29-1 and J is TRBJ2-7; 7 nucleotides match TRBD2. The CDR3 sequence is 13 residues long. CDR1 and CDR2 (germline): SQVTM, ANQGSEA. J was trimmed by 0 bases and V by 4 bases; bases with no gene match: 3. The CDR3, as DNA: TGCAGCGTTGGGGAGGGCCCCTCCTACGAGCAGTACTTC. It specifies CSVGEGPSYEQYF.

The chain has TRBV29-1 and TRBJ2-5; the D gene is possibly TRBD1 (7 bases). The DNA end is more similar to TRBJ2-7, so the J call may be wrong. The CDR3 is 15 residues long. Germline CDR1 and CDR2: SQVTM and ANQGSEA. The CDR3, as DNA: TGCAGCGTTGTCGACACGACCGACAGGGAGGACGAGCAGTACTTC. Translation: CSVVDTTDREDEQYF.

The V gene is TRBV28, the J gene TRBJ2-2; 7 positions match TRBD2. The CDR3 loop spans 16 amino acids. CDR1 is MDHEN, CDR2 SYDVKM, per germline. V dropped 2 bases and J dropped 4; count of bases not matched to a gene: 7. The CDR3 region has the DNA TGTGCCAGCAGTTTACTGGCGGGAGCGGGCACCGGGGAGCTGTTTTTT. It encodes CASSLLAGAGTGELFF.

The rearrangement uses TRBV6-5 and TRBJ1-1; no reliable D call. The CDR3 sequence is 16 residues long. In germline, CDR1 is MNHEY, CDR2 SVGAGI. V was clipped by 0 bases and J by 5 bases, with 16 bases between them. The CDR3 sequence is CASSYSFGGLGTEAFF. Here the CDR3 DNA reads TGTGCCAGCAGTTACTCGTTCGGAGGGCTGGGGACTGAAGCTTTCTTT.

The chain combines TRBV10-3 with TRBJ2-3; D is uncertain. The V and J ends lost 4 bases and 6 bases respectively, with 8 bases between them. This CDR3 spans 12 amino acids. CDR1 is ENHRY, CDR2 SYGVKD, per germline. DNA for the CDR3: TGTGCCATCAGTGGGGCGGAGGATACGCAGTATTTT. Amino acid sequence: CAISGAEDTQYF.

The chain carries TRBV15 and TRBJ2-7; 9 nucleotides align to TRBD1. Trimming at V came to 0 bases and at J to 3 bases, leaving 6 bases not matched to a gene. The germline V gene encodes CDR1 LNHNV and CDR2 YYDKDF (reference sequence). CDR3 length equals 16 residues. In DNA form, the CDR3 reads TGTGCCACCAGCAGAGATCTACCGGGACAGGGCTACGAGCAGTACTTC. This gives the protein CATSRDLPGQGYEQYF.

This clone has just a few counts. The rearrangement links TRBV5-1 to TRBJ2-1; 8 nucleotides align to TRBD1. The junction had 10 bases not matched to a gene; V was cut back by 7 bases and J by 7 bases. This CDR3 has 14 amino acids. Germline V gene data show CDR1 as SGHRS and CDR2 as YFSETQ. In nucleotides, the CDR3 is TGCGCCAGCGCGCCTACAGGGGGTTTGAATGAGCAGTTCTTC. This sequence encodes CASAPTGGLNEQFF. The variable domain in full, completed from reference TRBV5-1 and TRBJ2-1, reads KAGVTQTPRYLIKTRGQQVTLSCSPISGHRSVSWYQQTPGQGLQFLFEYFSETQRNKGNFPGRFSGRQFSNSRSEMNVSTLELGDSALYLCASAPTGGLNEQFFGPGTRLTVL.

The V gene is TRBV9, the J gene TRBJ2-5, with 12 nucleotides matching TRBD2. The germline V gene has CDR1 SGDLS and CDR2 YYNGEE. The CDR3 has 16 residues. Unmatched junction bases numbered 3, after V lost 0 bases and J lost 3 bases. Here the CDR3 DNA reads TGTGCCAGCAGCGTAGGGGCTAGCGGGGGGGAAGAGACCCAGTACTTC. Its protein product is CASSVGASGGEETQYF. The entire variable domain, with the rest obtained from reference TRBV9 and TRBJ2-5, is as follows: DSGVTQTPKHLITATGQRVTLRCSPRSGDLSVYWYQQSLDQGLQFLIQYYNGEERAKGNILERFSAQQFPDLHSELNLSSLELGDSALYFCASSVGASGGEETQYFGPGTRLLVL.

The chain employs TRBV20-1 and TRBJ2-5; D remains unclear. TRBJ2-7 explains the end of the DNA better; the J call may be wrong. Germline V lookup: CDR1 DFQATT, CDR2 SNEGSKA (reference sequence). CDR3 length equals 10 residues. The CDR3 DNA reads as TGCAGTGCTCCTTACTACGAGCAGTACTTC. It codes for CSAPYYEQYF.